This T cell receptor beta chain came from a study of cytomegalovirus exposure and HLA in healthy donors. Worth noting for this clone: The antigen remains unidentified.

Use of 60 Vbeta and 13 Jbeta primers characterized the PCR. Profiling relied on immunoSEQ multiplex PCR, and the TCRdb table lists in-frame clones only, not all of them. This table has about 82,000 clones, more than 60% appearing once. Study findings and constraints: The authors later found most CMV-associated TCR beta chains appeared HLA-restricted.

The CDR3 runs to 16 residues. J gave up 5 bases and V 6 bases, and 8 bases lay outside the gene matches. Germline lookup yields CDR1 WNHNN and CDR2 SYGVQD (reference sequence). The specimen sequenced was PBMCs. The chain uses TRBV10-1 and TRBJ2-2, with 11 nucleotides matching TRBD2. The sequence came from a human donor in good health. The CDR3 DNA reads TGCGCCAGCAGAGTTAGCGGGGGGGCCCAAACCGGGGAGCTGTTTTTT. Protein sequence: CASRVSGGAQTGELFF.